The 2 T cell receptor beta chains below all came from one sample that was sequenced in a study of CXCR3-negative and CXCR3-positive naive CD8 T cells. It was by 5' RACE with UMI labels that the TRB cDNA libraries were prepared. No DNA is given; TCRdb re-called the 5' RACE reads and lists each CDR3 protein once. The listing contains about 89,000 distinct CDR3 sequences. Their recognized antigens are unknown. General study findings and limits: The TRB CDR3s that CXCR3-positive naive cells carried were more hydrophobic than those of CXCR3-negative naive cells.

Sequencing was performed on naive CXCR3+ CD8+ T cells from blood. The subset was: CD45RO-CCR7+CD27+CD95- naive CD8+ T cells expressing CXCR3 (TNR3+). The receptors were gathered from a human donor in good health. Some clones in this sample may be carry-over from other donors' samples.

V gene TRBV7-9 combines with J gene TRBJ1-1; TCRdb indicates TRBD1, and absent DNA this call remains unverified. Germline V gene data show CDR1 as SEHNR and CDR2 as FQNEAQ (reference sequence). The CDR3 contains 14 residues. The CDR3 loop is CANSKDSAVTEAFF.

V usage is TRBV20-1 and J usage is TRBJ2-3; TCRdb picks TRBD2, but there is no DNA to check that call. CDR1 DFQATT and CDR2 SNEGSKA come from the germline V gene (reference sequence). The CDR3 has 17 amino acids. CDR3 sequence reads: CSARDRKLAGGRDTQYF.